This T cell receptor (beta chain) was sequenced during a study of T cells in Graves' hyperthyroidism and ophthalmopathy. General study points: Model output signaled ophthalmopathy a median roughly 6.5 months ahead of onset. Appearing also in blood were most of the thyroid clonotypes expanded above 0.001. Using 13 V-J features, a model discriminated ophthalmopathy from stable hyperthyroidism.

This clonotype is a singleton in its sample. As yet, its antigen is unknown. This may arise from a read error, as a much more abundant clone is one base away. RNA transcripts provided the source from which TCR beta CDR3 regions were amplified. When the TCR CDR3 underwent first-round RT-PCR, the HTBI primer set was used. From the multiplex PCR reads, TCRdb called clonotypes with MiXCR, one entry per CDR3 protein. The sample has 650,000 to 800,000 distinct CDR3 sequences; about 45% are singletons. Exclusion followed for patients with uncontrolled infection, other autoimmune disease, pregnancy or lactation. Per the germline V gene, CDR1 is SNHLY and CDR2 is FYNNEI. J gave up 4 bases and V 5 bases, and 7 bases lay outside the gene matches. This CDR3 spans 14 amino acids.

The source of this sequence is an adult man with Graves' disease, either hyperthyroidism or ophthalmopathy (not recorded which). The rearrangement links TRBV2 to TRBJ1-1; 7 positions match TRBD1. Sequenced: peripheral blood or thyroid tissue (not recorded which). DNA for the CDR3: TGTGCCAGCAGTAAGACAGGGAGGCTCACTGAAGCTTTCTTT. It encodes CASSKTGRLTEAFF. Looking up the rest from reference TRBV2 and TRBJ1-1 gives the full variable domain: EPEVTQTPSHQVTQMGQEVILRCVPISNHLYFYWYRQILGQKVEFLVSFYNNEISEKSEIFDDQFSVERPDGSNFTLKIRSTKLEDSAMYFCASSKTGRLTEAFFGQGTRLTVV.